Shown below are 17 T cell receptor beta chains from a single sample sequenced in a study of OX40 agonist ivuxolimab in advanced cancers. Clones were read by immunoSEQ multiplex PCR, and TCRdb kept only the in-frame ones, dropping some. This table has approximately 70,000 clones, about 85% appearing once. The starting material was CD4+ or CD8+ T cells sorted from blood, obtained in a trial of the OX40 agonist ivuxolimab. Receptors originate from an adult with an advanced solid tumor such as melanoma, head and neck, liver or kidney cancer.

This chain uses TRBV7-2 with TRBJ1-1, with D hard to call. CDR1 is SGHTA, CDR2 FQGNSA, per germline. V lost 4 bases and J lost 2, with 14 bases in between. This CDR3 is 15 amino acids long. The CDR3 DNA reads TGTGCCAGCAGCTCTAGCAAAGGTGGCAACACTGAAGCTTTCTTT. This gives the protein CASSSSKGGNTEAFF.

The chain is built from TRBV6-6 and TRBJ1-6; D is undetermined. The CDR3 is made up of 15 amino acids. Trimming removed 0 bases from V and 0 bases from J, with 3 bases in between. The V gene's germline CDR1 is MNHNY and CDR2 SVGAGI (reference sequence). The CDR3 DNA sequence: TGTGCCAGCAGTTACTCGAGCTCCTATAATTCACCCCTCCACTTT. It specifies CASSYSSSYNSPLHF.

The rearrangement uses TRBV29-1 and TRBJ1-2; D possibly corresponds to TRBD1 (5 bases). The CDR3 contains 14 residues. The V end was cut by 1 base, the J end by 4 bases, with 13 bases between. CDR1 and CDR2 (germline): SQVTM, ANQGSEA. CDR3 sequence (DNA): TGCAGCGTTGAAGTTAGGGACCTTCTCTATGGCTACACCTTC. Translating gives CSVEVRDLLYGYTF.

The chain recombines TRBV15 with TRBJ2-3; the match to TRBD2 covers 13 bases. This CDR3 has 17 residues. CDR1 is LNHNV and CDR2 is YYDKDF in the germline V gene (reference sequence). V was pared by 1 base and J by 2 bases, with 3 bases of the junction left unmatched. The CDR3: CATSRGGLAGLTDTQYF. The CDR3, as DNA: TGTGCCACCAGCAGAGGGGGACTAGCGGGACTCACAGATACGCAGTATTTT.

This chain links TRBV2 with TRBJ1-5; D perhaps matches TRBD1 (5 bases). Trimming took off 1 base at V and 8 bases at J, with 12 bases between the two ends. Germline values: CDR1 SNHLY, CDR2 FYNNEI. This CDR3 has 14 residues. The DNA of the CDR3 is TGTGCCAGCAGTGAAGGGGGGGGGATCAAGCCCCAGCATTTT. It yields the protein CASSEGGGIKPQHF.

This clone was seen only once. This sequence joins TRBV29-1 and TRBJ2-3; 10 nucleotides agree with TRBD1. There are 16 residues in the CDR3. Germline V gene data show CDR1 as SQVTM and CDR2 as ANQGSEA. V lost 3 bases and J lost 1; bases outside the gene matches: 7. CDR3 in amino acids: CSVERQGARGTDTQYF. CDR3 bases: TGCAGCGTTGAGCGACAGGGGGCGAGGGGCACAGATACGCAGTATTTT.

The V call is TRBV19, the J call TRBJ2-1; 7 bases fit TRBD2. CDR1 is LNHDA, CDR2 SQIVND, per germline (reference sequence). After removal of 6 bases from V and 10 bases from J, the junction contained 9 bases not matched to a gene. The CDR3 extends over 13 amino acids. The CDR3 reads CASRTGGLVEQFF. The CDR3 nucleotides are TGTGCCAGTAGAACGGGGGGACTGGTGGAGCAGTTCTTC.

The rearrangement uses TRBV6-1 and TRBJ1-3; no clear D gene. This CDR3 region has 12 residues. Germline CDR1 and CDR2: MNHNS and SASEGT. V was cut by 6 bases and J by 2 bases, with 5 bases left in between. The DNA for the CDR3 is TGTGCCAGCAGGGCGACTGGAAACACCATATATTTT. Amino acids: CASRATGNTIYF.

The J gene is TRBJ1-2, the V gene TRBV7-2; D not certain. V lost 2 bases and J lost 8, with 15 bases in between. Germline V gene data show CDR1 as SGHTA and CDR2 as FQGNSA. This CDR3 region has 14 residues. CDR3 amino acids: CASSLMAGPGGYTF. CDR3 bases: TGTGCCAGCAGCTTAATGGCAGGCCCCGGGGGCTACACCTTC.

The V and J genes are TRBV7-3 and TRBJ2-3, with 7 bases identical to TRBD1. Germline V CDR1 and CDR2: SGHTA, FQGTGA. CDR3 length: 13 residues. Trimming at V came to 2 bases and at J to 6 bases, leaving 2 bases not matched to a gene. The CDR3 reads CASSLRQGDTQYF. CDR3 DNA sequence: TGTGCCAGCAGCTTACGACAGGGTGATACGCAGTATTTT.

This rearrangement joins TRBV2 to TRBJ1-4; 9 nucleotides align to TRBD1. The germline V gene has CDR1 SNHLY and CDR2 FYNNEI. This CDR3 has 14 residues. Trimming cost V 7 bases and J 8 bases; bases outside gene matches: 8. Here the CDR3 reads CASMNGQGREKLFF. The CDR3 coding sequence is TGTGCCAGCATGAATGGACAGGGGCGGGAAAAACTGTTTTTT.

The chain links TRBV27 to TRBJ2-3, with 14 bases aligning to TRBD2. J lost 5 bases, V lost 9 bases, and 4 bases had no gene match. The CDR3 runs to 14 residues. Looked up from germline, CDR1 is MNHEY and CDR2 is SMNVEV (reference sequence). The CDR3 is CASWTSGGIDTQYF. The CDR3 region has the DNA TGTGCCAGTTGGACTAGCGGGGGGATAGATACGCAGTATTTT.

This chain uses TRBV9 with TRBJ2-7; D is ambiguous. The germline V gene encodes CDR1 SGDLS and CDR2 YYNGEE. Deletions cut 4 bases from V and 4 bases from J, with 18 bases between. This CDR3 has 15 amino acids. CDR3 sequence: CASSSRSGQQYEQYF. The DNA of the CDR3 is TGTGCCAGCAGCTCCAGGAGTGGGCAGCAGTACGAGCAGTACTTC.

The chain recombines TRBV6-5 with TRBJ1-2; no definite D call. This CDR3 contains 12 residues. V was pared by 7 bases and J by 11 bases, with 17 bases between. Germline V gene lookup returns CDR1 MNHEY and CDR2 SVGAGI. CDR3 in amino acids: CASTSTVIRYTF. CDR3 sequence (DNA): TGTGCCAGCACCTCCACAGTTATAAGGTACACCTTC.

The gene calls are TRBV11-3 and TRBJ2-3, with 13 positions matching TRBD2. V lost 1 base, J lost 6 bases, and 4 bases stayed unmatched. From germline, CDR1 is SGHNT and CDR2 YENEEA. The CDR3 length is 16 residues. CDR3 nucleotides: TGTGCCAGCAGCTTAGGGACTAGCGGGGGCCCTGATACGCAGTATTTT. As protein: CASSLGTSGGPDTQYF.

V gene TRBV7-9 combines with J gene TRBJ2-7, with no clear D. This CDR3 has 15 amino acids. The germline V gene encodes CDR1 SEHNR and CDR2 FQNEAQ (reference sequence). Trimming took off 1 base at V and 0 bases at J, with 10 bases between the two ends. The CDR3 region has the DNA TGTGCCAGCAGCTTAGGGGCCGATTTCTCCTACGAGCAGTACTTC. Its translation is CASSLGADFSYEQYF.

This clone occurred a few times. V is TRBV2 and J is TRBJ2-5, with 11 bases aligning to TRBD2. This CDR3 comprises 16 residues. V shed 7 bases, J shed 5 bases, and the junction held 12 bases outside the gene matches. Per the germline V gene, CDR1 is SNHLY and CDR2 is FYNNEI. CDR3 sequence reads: CASTRGSGGARETQYF. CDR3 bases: TGTGCCAGCACCCGGGGTAGCGGGGGGGCGAGGGAGACCCAGTACTTC.